This is a list of T cell receptor beta chains from one sample in a study of post-analysis software for immune sequencing data. In TCRdb, the PCR reads were re-called with MiXCR into one record per CDR3 protein. Altogether more than 500,000 distinct CDR3 sequences are present, less than 40% being singletons, with the ten largest covering 5% to 6%. Sequenced input: blood. The source is a girl younger than 18 with multiple sclerosis. CDR3s include the opening cysteine and the closing phenylalanine or tryptophan. Fields, in order: clone size, D gene, V gene, J gene, CDR3 DNA, CDR3 protein. D genes are given only for firm matches. A clone size is listed for some rows: how often the clone was seen (once, few, many), or a class if it is expanded.

>NA|TRBD1|TRBV7-2|TRBJ1-2
TGTGCCAGCAGCTACGAGGGTACAGGGGAAAATGGCTACACCTTC
CASSYEGTGENGYTF
>NA|TRBD2|TRBV12-3/TRBV12-4|TRBJ2-1
TGTGCCAGCAGCTCCCGTCCTTTAACTAGCGGGGGGGACAATGAGCAGTTCTTC
CASSSRPLTSGGDNEQFF
>NA|NA|TRBV7-9|TRBJ2-1
TGTGCCAGCAGCTTAGCGGCTCTCGTCGATGAGCAGTTCTTC
CASSLAALVDEQFF
>few|NA|TRBV21-1|TRBJ2-5
TGTGCCAGCAGCAAAGCCGGTTATGACCAAGAGACCCAGTACTTC
CASSKAGYDQETQYF
>few|TRBD1|TRBV6-6|TRBJ2-6
TGTGCCAGTGGACAGGGAGGATACGTCCTGACTTTC
CASGQGGYVLTF
>NA|NA|TRBV5-1|TRBJ2-1
TGCGCCAGCAGCAACACTAGGGGCTACAATGAGCAGTTCTTC
CASSNTRGYNEQFF
>NA|NA|TRBV7-6|TRBJ2-3
TGTGCCAGCAGCTTAATAGTTGCAGATACGCAGTATTTT
CASSLIVADTQYF
>NA|TRBD1|TRBV12-3/TRBV12-4|TRBJ2-5
TGTGCCAGCAGTCCAAACAGGGGAGAAGAGACCCAGTACTTC
CASSPNRGEETQYF
>NA|NA|TRBV4-2|TRBJ2-7
TGTGCCAGCAGCCAGATAACCGGGGGATCCTACGAGCAGTACTTC
CASSQITGGSYEQYF
>NA|TRBD1|TRBV28|TRBJ2-3
TGTGCCAGCAGTCAGGGGGCGAAAGATACGCAGTATTTT
CASSQGAKDTQYF
>NA|NA|TRBV6-1|TRBJ2-7
TGTGCCAGCAGGACGGGCCCAAGATTGGGCGAGCAGTACTTC
CASRTGPRLGEQYF
>NA|NA|TRBV5-6|TRBJ2-1
TGTGCCAGCAGCTTGGCGTCTGGTTTAGCGCATGAGCAGTTCTTC
CASSLASGLAHEQFF
>NA|TRBD2|TRBV5-1|TRBJ2-1
TGCGCCAGCAGCACTGGGACTAGCGGGGCCCTCTACAATGAGCAGTTCTTC
CASSTGTSGALYNEQFF
>NA|TRBD1|TRBV11-2|TRBJ1-1
TGTGCCAGCAGCTCGGACAGGGTGAACACTGAAGCTTTCTTT
CASSSDRVNTEAFF
>NA|TRBD2|TRBV11-3|TRBJ2-1
TGTGCCAGCAGCTTAGGGGCGGGGGATGAGCAGTTCTTC
CASSLGAGDEQFF
>few|NA|TRBV7-3|TRBJ1-1
TGTGCCAGCAGCTCGGGGGGAGTAGTTACTGAAGCTTTCTTT
CASSSGGVVTEAFF